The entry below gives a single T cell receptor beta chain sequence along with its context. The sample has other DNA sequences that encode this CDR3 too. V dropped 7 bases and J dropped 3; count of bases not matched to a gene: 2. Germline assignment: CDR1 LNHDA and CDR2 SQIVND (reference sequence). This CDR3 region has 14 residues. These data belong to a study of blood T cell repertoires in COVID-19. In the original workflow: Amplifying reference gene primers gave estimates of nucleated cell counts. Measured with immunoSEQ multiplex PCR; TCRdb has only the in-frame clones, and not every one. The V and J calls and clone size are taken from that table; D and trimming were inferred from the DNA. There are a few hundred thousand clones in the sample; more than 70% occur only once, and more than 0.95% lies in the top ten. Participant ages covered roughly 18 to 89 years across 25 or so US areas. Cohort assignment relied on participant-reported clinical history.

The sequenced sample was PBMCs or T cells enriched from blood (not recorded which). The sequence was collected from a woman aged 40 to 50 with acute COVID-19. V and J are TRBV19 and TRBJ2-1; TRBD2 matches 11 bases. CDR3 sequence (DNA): TGTGCCAGTACTACTAGCGGGAGCTACAATGAGCAGTTCTTC. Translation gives CASTTSGSYNEQFF.